Listed here are 19 T cell receptor beta chains from one sample, sequenced in a study of blood T cell repertoires in COVID-19. Profiling relied on immunoSEQ multiplex PCR, and the TCRdb table lists in-frame clones only, not all of them. The repertoire has about 87,000 clones, approximately 89% of them found once; the top ten carry roughly 11%. Sample: peripheral blood. The source of these receptors is a man older than 75 with acute or convalescent COVID-19.

The chain employs TRBV7-2 and TRBJ1-2; the D is unclear. CDR3 length equals 14 residues. CDR1 is SGHTA and CDR2 is FQGNSA in the germline V gene. V lost 3 bases to trimming and J lost 4 bases, with 12 bases between them. The CDR3 sequence is CASSLRAVSYGYTF. CDR3 nucleotides: TGTGCCAGCAGCTTGAGGGCGGTGAGCTATGGCTACACCTTC.

This chain connects TRBV11-2 to TRBJ1-2; possible D gene TRBD1, 6 bases. V gave up 5 bases and J gave up 6 bases, with 22 bases separating them. This CDR3 contains 16 residues. Germline values: CDR1 SGHAT, CDR2 FQNNGV. The CDR3 DNA reads TGTGCCAGCAGCCGGCAAGGGGGGGACTTCGCGAATGGCTACACCTTC. Protein sequence: CASSRQGGDFANGYTF.

The V gene is TRBV7-3, the J gene TRBJ2-3, with D perhaps TRBD2 (6 bases). V dropped 9 bases and J dropped 0 bases, with 13 bases sitting between them. This CDR3 is built from 14 residues. Germline V gene lookup returns CDR1 SGHTA and CDR2 FQGTGA. The CDR3, as DNA: TGTGCCAGTACCAGCGGGCCTAGCACAGATACGCAGTATTTT. Residues: CASTSGPSTDTQYF. Filled out from reference TRBV7-3 and TRBJ2-3, the complete variable domain reads GAGVSQTPSNKVTEKGKYVELRCDPISGHTALYWYRQSLGQGPEFLIYFQGTGAADDSGLPNDRFFAVRPEGSVSTLKIQRTERGDSAVYLCASTSGPSTDTQYFGPGTRLTVL.

The chain joins TRBV19 to TRBJ1-2, with D hard to call. Trimming took off 7 bases at V and 5 bases at J, with 17 bases between the two ends. This CDR3 has 14 amino acids. The germline CDR1 and CDR2 sequences are LNHDA and SQIVND (reference sequence). The CDR3 reads CASTKRRLAYGYTF. In DNA form, the CDR3 reads TGTGCCAGTACCAAAAGACGCTTAGCTTATGGCTACACCTTC.

The chain has TRBV28 and TRBJ2-7, with D possibly matching TRBD1 (5 bases). The germline V gene has CDR1 MDHEN and CDR2 SYDVKM. V lost 4 bases and J 2 bases, leaving 12 bases between the germline ends. CDR3 length equals 14 residues. The CDR3, as DNA: TGTGCCAGCAGTTCCGACAGCTTAGCCTACGAGCAGTACTTC. Protein sequence: CASSSDSLAYEQYF.

This clone was seen a handful of times. The V call is TRBV19, the J call TRBJ1-2, with 8 bases that match TRBD1. Germline V gives CDR1 LNHDA, CDR2 SQIVND (reference sequence). The length of the CDR3 is 15 residues. Trimming cost V 5 bases and J 3 bases; bases outside gene matches: 8. CDR3 loop: CASSLDRGPYYGYTF. DNA of the CDR3: TGTGCCAGTAGTCTTGACAGGGGCCCCTACTATGGCTACACCTTC.

The chain has TRBV7-9 and TRBJ1-6; 9 bases agree with TRBD1. Germline V CDR1 and CDR2: SEHNR, FQNEAQ (reference sequence). This CDR3 is 14 amino acids long. J gave up 8 bases and V 6 bases, and 5 bases lay outside the gene matches. The CDR3 reads CASSSGTGYSPLHF. In DNA form, the CDR3 reads TGTGCCAGCAGTTCCGGGACAGGGTATTCACCCCTCCACTTT.

The rearrangement uses TRBV29-1 and TRBJ1-2; a possible D gene is TRBD1 (6 bases). There are 13 residues in the CDR3. Trimming shortened V by 1 base and J by 8 bases, and 14 bases separated the two germline ends. Per germline, CDR1 SQVTM and CDR2 ANQGSEA. The CDR3 DNA is TGCAGCGTTGAAGGGACCCAGGGGAAAGGCTACACCTTC. Residues: CSVEGTQGKGYTF.

This chain links TRBV6-2 or TRBV6-3 with TRBJ2-7, with 7 bases that match TRBD2. CDR3 length equals 14 residues. V lost 2 bases to trimming and J lost 2 bases; unmatched junction nucleotides: 3. From germline, CDR1 is MNHEY and CDR2 SVGEGT. The CDR3 sequence: CASSYRGGTYEQYF. CDR3 coding DNA: TGTGCCAGCAGTTACCGCGGGGGAACCTACGAGCAGTACTTC.

The chain uses TRBV6-5 and TRBJ2-7; TRBD1 aligns across 8 bases. This CDR3 has 15 amino acids. CDR1 and CDR2 from the germline V gene are MNHEY and SVGAGI. Unmatched junction bases numbered 6, after V lost 4 bases and J lost 1 base. Here the CDR3 reads CASSSPGQASYEQYF. The CDR3 DNA is TGTGCCAGCAGTTCACCGGGACAGGCGTCCTACGAGCAGTACTTC.

On this clone itself: In the same sample, other DNA sequences code for this CDR3. This sequence joins TRBV6-6 and TRBJ1-1; the D is unclear. The CDR3 has 14 amino acids. Germline V gene lookup returns CDR1 MNHNY and CDR2 SVGAGI (reference sequence). The germline V and J ends were trimmed by 3 bases and 1 base, with 9 bases remaining between them. CDR3: CASSYSEGNTEAFF. The CDR3 region has the DNA TGTGCCAGCAGTTATAGCGAGGGGAACACTGAAGCTTTCTTT.

The V gene is TRBV21-1, the J gene TRBJ2-7; the DNA was not used to check the table's D call, TRBD1. TRBV21-1 is a pseudogene locus. CDR3 length: 14 amino acids. The CDR3 reads CASSKGNRGYEQYF. The CDR3 coding sequence is TGTGCCAGCAGCAAAGGAAATAGGGGCTACGAGCAGTACTTC.

The chain employs TRBV25-1 and TRBJ1-5; 8 bases match TRBD1. The CDR3 has 17 residues. Looked up from germline, CDR1 is MGHDK and CDR2 is SYGVNS. V was pared by 1 base and J by 2 bases, with 7 bases of the junction left unmatched. The CDR3 reads CASSELWEDRGNQPQHF. CDR3 nucleotides: TGTGCCAGCAGTGAATTATGGGAGGACAGGGGCAATCAGCCCCAGCATTTT.

This clone was seen just once. The chain joins TRBV3-1 (or the pseudogene TRBV3-2) to TRBJ2-1, with TRBD2 matching over 9 bases. There are 13 residues in the CDR3. The V segment lost 5 bases and the J segment 7 bases; nucleotides outside the gene matches: 3. Germline CDR1 is LGHDT and CDR2 is YNNKEL (reference sequence). In nucleotides, the CDR3 is TGTGCCAGCAGCGGCGGGGGGGCAAATGAGCAGTTCTTC. This sequence encodes CASSGGGANEQFF.

This clone was counted once. The rearrangement uses TRBV19 and TRBJ1-3, with D unresolved. The CDR3 has 15 residues. CDR1 is LNHDA and CDR2 is SQIVND in the germline V gene (reference sequence). The V and J ends lost 4 bases and 0 bases respectively, with 10 bases between them. The CDR3 nucleotides read TGTGCCAGTAGTACTGGCGGCCGCTCTGGAAACACCATATATTTT. Translation gives CASSTGGRSGNTIYF.

Details on this clone: This sample includes further DNA sequences coding for the same CDR3. This chain uses TRBV5-4 with TRBJ1-4, with TRBD1 matching over 7 bases. The CDR3 consists of 14 residues. Germline-derived CDR1 and CDR2 are SGHNT and YYREEE (reference sequence). After removal of 8 bases from V and 7 bases from J, the junction contained 11 bases not matched to a gene. The CDR3: CASSLGGAGEKLFF. The DNA for the CDR3 is TGTGCCAGTAGCCTAGGGGGCGCAGGTGAAAAACTGTTTTTT.

The J gene is TRBJ1-4, the V gene TRBV7-6; 9 bases line up with TRBD1. Germline CDR1 SGHVS, CDR2 FNYEAQ. The CDR3 is 15 amino acids. Trimming cost V 4 bases and J 7 bases; bases outside gene matches: 7. The CDR3: CASSSGQGLREKLFF. In DNA, the CDR3 is TGTGCCAGCAGCTCAGGACAGGGGCTTCGTGAAAAACTGTTTTTT.

The chain couples TRBV6-5 to TRBJ1-5; D possibly corresponds to TRBD1 (5 bases). V was clipped by 0 bases and J by 9 bases, with 9 bases between them. CDR3 size: 13 residues. The germline gives CDR1 MNHEY, CDR2 SVGAGI. The CDR3 here is CASSYSGGTPQHF. For the CDR3, the DNA is TGTGCCAGCAGTTACTCGGGAGGGACGCCCCAGCATTTT.

The chain uses TRBV5-4 and TRBJ2-2; 7 positions match TRBD2. V trimming: 4 bases; J trimming: 0 bases; junction bases outside the gene matches: 12. Germline V gene sequence: CDR1 SGHNT, CDR2 YYREEE (reference sequence). The CDR3 loop spans 18 amino acids. CDR3 nucleotides: TGTGCCAGCAGCCCGGCAGAGGAGGCGGGAGCGAACACCGGGGAGCTGTTTTTT. It yields the protein CASSPAEEAGANTGELFF.